This T cell receptor beta chain was recovered during a study of technical replicates of blood from a few donors. The CDR3 contains 15 residues. The V and J ends lost 4 bases and 2 bases, in that order; junction bases with no gene match: 4. Germline V gene sequence: CDR1 SNHLY, CDR2 FYNNEI. Only in-frame clones appear in the TCRdb table, and some are missing; sequencing was by immunoSEQ multiplex PCR. Of 55,000 to 80,000 clones listed, around 93% are singletons. This chain links TRBV2 with TRBJ1-5; 8 positions match TRBD1. The sequence came from a human donor in good health. Sequences were obtained from T cells isolated from PBMCs. The CDR3 spells CASSVDRGGNQPQHF. CDR3 DNA sequence: TGTGCCAGCAGTGTCGACAGGGGAGGCAATCAGCCCCAGCATTTT. The entire variable domain, with the rest obtained from reference TRBV2 and TRBJ1-5, is as follows: EPEVTQTPSHQVTQMGQEVILRCVPISNHLYFYWYRQILGQKVEFLVSFYNNEISEKSEIFDDQFSVERPDGSNFTLKIRSTKLEDSAMYFCASSVDRGGNQPQHFGDGTRLSIL.